These 19 T cell receptor beta chains originate from one sample sequenced in a study of T-cell reconstitution after alpha-beta-depleted transplantation in children. Unique molecular identifiers were built into the TCRbeta library. MiXCR was run by TCRdb on the PCR reads, yielding one entry per CDR3 protein. The sample has some 190,000 distinct CDR3 sequences, around 10% seen once. The sequencing here drew on PBMCs, taken before TCRalphabeta/CD19-depleted stem cell transplant. Source of these receptors: a boy aged 2 to 9 with acute myeloid leukemia, due to receive a stem cell transplant.

This clonotype was detected only a few times. V and J are TRBV11-1 and TRBJ2-2; D is uncertain. V lost 6 bases and J lost 3, with 11 bases in between. Germline V gene lookup returns CDR1 SGHAT and CDR2 FQDESV (reference sequence). The CDR3 consists of 14 residues. The CDR3 DNA reads as TGTGCCAGCAGTCCAGAACCTGACACCGGGGAGCTGTTTTTT. This translates into CASSPEPDTGELFF.

This clonotype was detected ten times or more. The chain combines TRBV28 with TRBJ2-2, with 10 bases fitting TRBD2. This CDR3 contains 16 residues. The V segment lost 4 bases and the J segment 5 bases; nucleotides outside the gene matches: 7. The V gene's germline CDR1 is MDHEN and CDR2 SYDVKM. The CDR3: CASSSSLAGETGELFF. The CDR3 DNA reads as TGTGCCAGCAGTTCGTCCCTAGCGGGAGAAACCGGGGAGCTGTTTTTT.

This clonotype was seen many times. The rearrangement joins TRBV5-1 to TRBJ1-4; a weak D match, TRBD1 (5 bases). Germline V gene sequence: CDR1 SGHRS, CDR2 YFSETQ. The CDR3 covers 18 residues. V dropped 1 base and J dropped 0 bases, with 16 bases sitting between them. The CDR3 DNA reads as TGCGCCAGCAGCTTGTCGGTCAGAAGAGGGGCAACTAATGAAAAACTGTTTTTT. Translated, it gives CASSLSVRRGATNEKLFF.

This clonotype was found many times. The chain recombines TRBV5-1 with TRBJ2-3; possible D gene TRBD1, 5 bases. V was shortened by 2 bases and J by 1 base, with 14 bases between the two germline ends. This CDR3 contains 16 residues. Germline-derived CDR1 and CDR2 are SGHRS and YFSETQ. DNA for the CDR3: TGCGCCAGCAGCTTTTTCGGCCAGGGTCGCACAGATACGCAGTATTTT. Translation: CASSFFGQGRTDTQYF.

This clonotype was counted ten times or more. The chain couples TRBV5-1 to TRBJ2-1; 7 positions match TRBD2. Per the germline V gene, CDR1 is SGHRS and CDR2 is YFSETQ. The CDR3 extends over 15 amino acids. After removal of 4 bases from V and 8 bases from J, the junction contained 12 bases not matched to a gene. The CDR3 DNA sequence: TGCGCCAGCAGCCCCGGTTTCGAGCGGGAAGATGAGCAGTTCTTC. Its translation: CASSPGFEREDEQFF.

This clonotype occurred many times. This chain joins TRBV20-1 and TRBJ2-5; D is ambiguous. Looked up from germline, CDR1 is DFQATT and CDR2 is SNEGSKA (reference sequence). CDR3 length: 12 residues. V was trimmed by 6 bases and J by 2 bases, leaving 10 bases between them. The CDR3 spells CSAGRSQETQYF. The CDR3 bases are TGCAGTGCCGGACGTTCGCAAGAGACCCAGTACTTC.

This clonotype has a count of ten or more. The gene calls are TRBV5-1 and TRBJ2-6; D gene uncertain. Germline V gene sequence: CDR1 SGHRS, CDR2 YFSETQ. This CDR3 comprises 16 residues. Between the trimmed V and J ends, which lost 2 bases and 2 bases, there was a span of 11 bases. CDR3 amino acids: CASSFAEDPGANVLTF. In DNA form, the CDR3 reads TGCGCCAGCAGCTTTGCAGAAGACCCTGGGGCCAACGTCCTGACTTTC.

V and J are TRBV23-1 and TRBJ1-4; 12 nucleotides match TRBD1. TRBV23-1 is treated as an ORF (open reading frame) with a function not yet certain. The CDR3 contains 18 residues. Trimming took 6 bases from V and 7 from J; bases not matched to a gene: 15. This CDR3 reads CASRTTGTGGDRGEKLFF. CDR3 nucleotide sequence: TGCGCCAGCAGAACTACCGGGACAGGGGGCGATCGGGGTGAAAAACTGTTTTTT.

This clonotype was seen repeatedly, ten times or more. The chain uses TRBV20-1 and TRBJ2-7; 9 nucleotides line up with TRBD2. The germline V gene encodes CDR1 DFQATT and CDR2 SNEGSKA (reference sequence). V shed 3 bases and J 3 bases; nucleotides not matched to a gene: 6. The CDR3 is 14 amino acids. The DNA for the CDR3 is TGCAGTGCTAGGTTAGCTAGCGGGAACTACGAGCAGTACTTC. It translates to CSARLASGNYEQYF.

This clonotype was observed many times. The chain recombines TRBV5-1 with TRBJ2-2; perhaps TRBD2 as D (6 bases). Germline CDR1 SGHRS, CDR2 YFSETQ. Trimming shortened V by 5 bases and J by 4 bases, and 15 bases separated the two germline ends. This CDR3 is built from 15 residues. CDR3 loop: CASRPDGGITGELFF. CDR3 DNA: TGCGCCAGCAGGCCCGACGGAGGGATCACCGGGGAGCTGTTTTTT.

The sample holds many counts of this clonotype. The chain combines TRBV5-1 with TRBJ2-7, with unresolved D. From germline, CDR1 is SGHRS and CDR2 YFSETQ. The CDR3 has 16 residues. The ends were cut back, 2 bases at V and 2 bases at J, with 17 bases in the middle. CDR3 sequence: CASSLLYGSSAYEQYF. In DNA form, the CDR3 reads TGCGCCAGCAGCTTATTATACGGATCTTCGGCCTACGAGCAGTACTTC.

This clonotype appeared many times. The chain combines TRBV2 with TRBJ2-1; 7 bases line up with TRBD2. Germline V gene lookup returns CDR1 SNHLY and CDR2 FYNNEI. The CDR3 extends over 14 amino acids. V was clipped by 6 bases and J by 4 bases; unmatched bases: 6. CDR3 region: CASSATSSYNEQFF. The CDR3 DNA reads as TGTGCCAGCAGCGCGACTAGCTCTTACAATGAGCAGTTCTTC.

The genes are TRBV19 and TRBJ1-5; 7 bases align to TRBD1. V shed 10 bases, J shed 1 base, and the junction held 13 bases outside the gene matches. The CDR3 loop spans 16 amino acids. Germline values: CDR1 LNHDA, CDR2 SQIVND (reference sequence). The CDR3, as DNA: TGTGCCACCCTGTCCAAAGGGGGCTTGAGCAATCAGCCCCAGCATTTT. Protein: CATLSKGGLSNQPQHF. The full variable domain, with the rest looked up from reference TRBV19 and TRBJ1-5, is DGGITQSPKYLFRKEGQNVTLSCEQNLNHDAMYWYRQDPGQGLRLIYYSQIVNDFQKGDIAEGYSVSREKKESFPLTVTSAQKNPTAFYLCATLSKGGLSNQPQHFGDGTRLSIL.

This clonotype was found many times. The chain recombines TRBV29-1 with TRBJ1-2, with a tentative D call TRBD1 (5 bases). The CDR3 is 11 residues long. The V gene's germline CDR1 is SQVTM and CDR2 ANQGSEA. Trimming took 4 bases from V and 2 from J, leaving 5 bases between them. DNA for the CDR3: TGCAGCGTTGGGGACAACTATGGCTACACCTTC. It encodes CSVGDNYGYTF.

Note on this clonotype: A much larger clone lies one base from this, so it may be a read error. The CDR3, as DNA: TGTGTCAGCAGCTTAGCTTTTTACAATGAGCAGTTCTTC. The encoded protein is CVSSLAFYNEQFF. The rearrangement joins TRBV7-9 to TRBJ2-1, with D hard to call. The germline V gene encodes CDR1 SEHNR and CDR2 FQNEAQ (reference sequence). The CDR3 is 13 amino acids.

In its sample, this clonotype was seen many times. The chain is built from TRBV7-9 and TRBJ2-2; D ambiguous. Trimming removed 8 bases from V and 0 bases from J, with 4 bases in between. CDR3 size: 12 residues. In germline, CDR1 is SEHNR, CDR2 FQNEAQ (reference sequence). The DNA of the CDR3 is TGTGCCAGCCTAGCGAACACCGGGGAGCTGTTTTTT. It specifies CASLANTGELFF.

This clonotype was seen at least ten times. The chain is built from TRBV20-1 and TRBJ2-7; the match to TRBD2 covers 9 bases. V lost 3 bases, J lost 4 bases, and 4 bases stayed unmatched. CDR1 is DFQATT and CDR2 is SNEGSKA in the germline V gene (reference sequence). The CDR3 covers 13 residues. CDR3 nucleotides: TGCAGTGCTAGGCCGACTAGCGGATACGAGCAGTACTTC. It yields the protein CSARPTSGYEQYF.

This clonotype was recorded many times. CDR3 protein: CASSYGRGNTGELFF. The DNA for the CDR3 is TGTGCCAGCAGCTATGGGAGGGGGAACACCGGGGAGCTGTTTTTT. The chain carries TRBV9 and TRBJ2-2; 7 nucleotides agree with TRBD2. The CDR3 extends over 15 amino acids. The germline gives CDR1 SGDLS, CDR2 YYNGEE. V lost 4 bases to trimming and J lost 1 base; unmatched junction nucleotides: 4.

Ten or more counts support this clonotype. The rearrangement links TRBV2 to TRBJ2-3, with D perhaps matching TRBD2 (6 bases). This CDR3 has 15 residues. Germline V gene lookup returns CDR1 SNHLY and CDR2 FYNNEI. The V gene lost 3 bases and the J gene lost 1 base, with 11 bases spanning the gap. The DNA for the CDR3 is TGTGCCAGCAGTGACTTGGGGGGTGGCACAGATACGCAGTATTTT. Translated, it gives CASSDLGGGTDTQYF.